This entry describes one T cell receptor (beta chain). Antigen: not known. The data derive from a study of shared clonotypes between healthy human individuals. Notes on the study in general: Investigators expected sequencing depth to affect clonotype sharing among donors.

CD45RO negativity and positive selection for CCR7 defined naive CD8 cells, a population that excluded terminally differentiated effector memory CD45RA+ cells. All donors were healthy HIV-negative adults lacking recent acute infections or vaccinations. Genomic DNA from each subset was divided evenly over several immunoSEQ plates. Original methodology: In the immunoSEQ data, sequences were junction-only and lacked quality scores, so filtering differed. Only in-frame clones appear in the TCRdb table, and some are missing; sequencing was by immunoSEQ multiplex PCR. The V and J calls and clone size come from that table; D and trimming were worked out from the DNA. The data hold 1.5 million to 2.5 million clones, with about 95% observed a single time. The V end was cut by 5 bases, the J end by 0 bases, with 9 bases between. CDR1 and CDR2 (germline): PRHDT, FYEKMQ (reference sequence). This CDR3 contains 14 residues.

The chain carries TRBV13 and TRBJ2-3; weak D call: TRBD2 (5 bases). Sequenced material: naive CD8+ T cells sorted from blood. The receptor's source is a man between 18 and 29 years old in good health. The CDR3 sequence: CASSIRTSTDTQYF. In DNA, the CDR3 is TGTGCCAGCAGCATCCGGACTAGCACAGATACGCAGTATTTT.